A selection of T cell receptor beta chains follows, all from one sample in a study of CD8+CD57+ T cells in acquired aplastic anemia. Via MiXCR, TCRdb re-called the reads, giving one row per CDR3 protein. Here the sample spans 150,000 to 200,000 distinct CDR3 sequences, less than 55% being singletons. Input material: sorted CD4+, CD8+, or CD8+CD57+ T cells (not recorded which) from PBMCs. The source is a human donor in good health. Both conserved end residues are part of each CDR3. D genes are given only for firm matches. Part of the rows lack a size; the others show once, few, many or a class for expanded clones.

v_gene	d_gene	j_gene	abundance	CDR3nt	CDR3aa
TRBV10-3	.	TRBJ1-3	many	TGTGCCATCAGTGAGTGGATCGCTGGAAACACCATATATTTT	CAISEWIAGNTIYF
TRBV2	TRBD2	TRBJ2-7	many	TGTGCCACCAAAAACCCTAGCGGGAGTTACGAGCAGTACTTC	CATKNPSGSYEQYF
TRBV25-1	TRBD1	TRBJ1-4	few	TGTGCCAGCAGTGACCCGGGACAGGGAAATGAAAAACTGTTTTTT	CASSDPGQGNEKLFF
TRBV20-1	.	TRBJ2-5	many	TGCAGTGCTAGAGTAAGGACAGAAAAAGAGACCCAGTACTTC	CSARVRTEKETQYF
TRBV7-2	TRBD2	TRBJ2-7	.	TGTGCCAGCAGCCCCTCTAGCGGTTACGAGCAGTACTTC	CASSPSSGYEQYF
TRBV29-1	TRBD1	TRBJ2-7	.	TGCAGCGGAGGGACAGGGACCGAGCAGTACTTC	CSGGTGTEQYF
TRBV20-1	.	TRBJ1-1	many	TGCAGTGCTAGATCGGTGCAAGGGAACACTGAAGCTTTCTTT	CSARSVQGNTEAFF
TRBV20-1	TRBD1	TRBJ2-7	.	TGCAGTGCCACTGGACAGGGCTCCTACGAGCAGTACTTC	CSATGQGSYEQYF
TRBV19	.	TRBJ1-1	.	TGTGCCAGTAGTATAGACTGGAACACTGAAGCTTTCTTT	CASSIDWNTEAFF
TRBV2	.	TRBJ1-2	once	TGTGCCAGCGAAACTAACTATGGCTACACCTTC	CASETNYGYTF
TRBV24-1	.	TRBJ2-7	many	TGTGCCACCAGTGAGTCGGGACTGGGCGAGCAGTACTTC	CATSESGLGEQYF
TRBV7-2	.	TRBJ1-1	.	TGTGCCAGCATCCTTCGGGTCCGGAACACTGAAGCTTTCTTT	CASILRVRNTEAFF
TRBV7-9	.	TRBJ1-4	many	TGTGCCAGCAGCCTCCGGGACAATCACCGCCGGGGGAACGAAAAACTGTTTTTT	CASSLRDNHRRGNEKLFF
TRBV2	.	TRBJ1-2	once	TGTGCCAGCAACGGCCCAGTTAACTATGGCTACACCTTC	CASNGPVNYGYTF
TRBV6-1	TRBD2	TRBJ2-2	.	TGTGCCAGCAGAGGACTAGCGGGAGGGTACACCGGGGAGCTGTTTTTT	CASRGLAGGYTGELFF
TRBV19	.	TRBJ2-4	few	TGTGCCAGTGGTGGGCAGGGTGATATGGGCATTCAGTACTTC	CASGGQGDMGIQYF
TRBV25-1	.	TRBJ2-2	.	TGTGCCAGCAGTGAATTATTTCAGGGAACCGGGGAGCTGTCTTTT	CASSELFQGTGELSF
TRBV20-1	TRBD2	TRBJ2-7	many	TGCAGTGCTAGAGCCCCCCCGGGACTAGCGGGAGCCGGGCAGTACTTC	CSARAPPGLAGAGQYF
TRBV6-1	.	TRBJ1-2	.	TGTGCCAGCAGTGGGGGGGGGGGTAGTACTAACTATGGCTACACCTTC	CASSGGGGSTNYGYTF
TRBV20-1	TRBD1	TRBJ2-5	.	TGCAGTGCTGGGACAGTACAAGAGACCCAGTACTTC	CSAGTVQETQYF
TRBV9	TRBD1	TRBJ1-3	.	TGTGCCAGCAGCTTTCGGGACAGCCAGCTGGGCGGAAACACCATATATTTT	CASSFRDSQLGGNTIYF
TRBV5-1	.	TRBJ1-1	.	TGCGCCAGCAACCCTACGGGGCCTAGCACTGAAGCTTTCTTT	CASNPTGPSTEAFF
TRBV7-9	TRBD1	TRBJ2-7	.	TGTGCCAGCAGCCGGGACAGGGTTCACGAGCAGTACTTC	CASSRDRVHEQYF
TRBV7-6	TRBD1	TRBJ2-1	.	TGTGCCAGCAGCTTAAGGGGGCCAGGTAATGAGCAGTTCTTC	CASSLRGPGNEQFF
TRBV19	TRBD1	TRBJ1-2	.	TGTGCCAGTAGTCCATCGACAGGGTTCTATGGCTACACCTTC	CASSPSTGFYGYTF
TRBV19	.	TRBJ2-2	many	TGTGCCAGTAGTATAAGTCCAGGGCCCGTTGCCGGGGAGCTGTTTTTT	CASSISPGPVAGELFF
TRBV2	.	TRBJ2-2	many	TGTGCCAGCAGAGATAGACCCATCGGCACCGGGGAGCTGTTTTTT	CASRDRPIGTGELFF
TRBV29-1	.	TRBJ2-7	few	TGCAGCGTAAAGGGCGGTCCCTACGAGCAGTACTTC	CSVKGGPYEQYF
TRBV5-6	TRBD2	TRBJ2-5	.	TGTGCCAGCAGCTTGGGTGGGAGGGCTCTGTCCGAGACCCAGTACTTC	CASSLGGRALSETQYF
TRBV10-1	.	TRBJ2-3	.	TGCGCCAGCAGTGAGCTACGGGACCTCACAGATACGCAGTATTTT	CASSELRDLTDTQYF
TRBV30	.	TRBJ2-6	few	TGTGCCTGGAGTGTAACCAGGGTGAGCTCTGGGGCCAACGTCCTGACTTTC	CAWSVTRVSSGANVLTF
TRBV20-1	TRBD2	TRBJ2-1	many	TGCAGTGCCGTCATTGGGACTAGAGGGAATGAGCAGTTCTTC	CSAVIGTRGNEQFF
TRBV7-9	.	TRBJ2-2	.	TGTGCCAGCAGCCCGGGAGCCGGGGAGCTGTTTTTT	CASSPGAGELFF
TRBV20-1	TRBD2	TRBJ2-3	.	TGCAGTGCGATTCTAAGGACTAGCGGTGGCACAGATACGCAGTATTTT	CSAILRTSGGTDTQYF
TRBV15	.	TRBJ1-5	many	TGTGCCACCAGCAGAGAGGGTTATAGCAATCAGCCCCAGCATTTT	CATSREGYSNQPQHF
TRBV20-1	TRBD2	TRBJ2-1	many	TGCAGTGCTAGAGCGCTAGCGGGAGTGGTTGCGGAGCAGTTCTTC	CSARALAGVVAEQFF
TRBV24-1	.	TRBJ2-3	.	TGTGCCACCCAGATGGGGGGGCGGGGCACAGATACGCAGTATTTT	CATQMGGRGTDTQYF
TRBV19	TRBD1	TRBJ2-7	many	TGTGCCAGTAGTCCCGGGACAGTCTACGAGCAGTACTTC	CASSPGTVYEQYF
TRBV7-3	.	TRBJ1-1	.	TGTGCCAGCAGTAGTCGAAAAAACACTGAAGCTTTCTTT	CASSSRKNTEAFF
TRBV28	.	TRBJ1-2	few	TGTGCCAGCAGTTCCCCCTCTCGGCCAAATGGCTACACCTTC	CASSSPSRPNGYTF
TRBV20-1	.	TRBJ2-7	many	TGCAGTGCTAGAGATGGCGGATCATCCTACGAGCAGTACTTC	CSARDGGSSYEQYF
TRBV2	.	TRBJ2-5	.	TGTGCCAGCGGCTTGGACCCACCGGAGACCCAGTACTTC	CASGLDPPETQYF
TRBV7-6	.	TRBJ2-5	.	TGTGCCAGCAATTATGGGGGAGGGACCCAGTACTTC	CASNYGGGTQYF
TRBV30	TRBD2	TRBJ2-3	many	TGTGCCTGGAGTCTAGCGGGCACAGATACGCAGTATTTT	CAWSLAGTDTQYF
TRBV15	TRBD1	TRBJ1-5	few	TGTGCCACCAACCCGACAGGGAGTAGCAATCAGCCCCAGCATTTT	CATNPTGSSNQPQHF
TRBV11-3	.	TRBJ1-1	.	TGTGCCAGCAGCCCCCCTGGGGGCGGTTGGAACACTGAAGCTTTCTTT	CASSPPGGGWNTEAFF
TRBV2	.	TRBJ1-2	few	TGTGCCAGCAGTGGGGCTTCGGCAGGAGGTGGCTACACCTTC	CASSGASAGGGYTF
TRBV3-1	TRBD1	TRBJ1-6	.	TGTGCCAGCAGCCCGCGCGACAGGGGTTCAAATTCACCCCTCCACTTT	CASSPRDRGSNSPLHF
TRBV20-1	.	TRBJ1-1	many	TGCAGTGCTTTCGGGCAGCCGAACACTGAAGCTTTCTTT	CSAFGQPNTEAFF
TRBV24-1	.	TRBJ1-5	.	TGTGCCACCAGCGCCAGCGGGCAGCCCCAGCATTTT	CATSASGQPQHF
TRBV5-8	.	TRBJ2-5	many	TGTGCCAGCAGCTTCTTCCGATTAGCACAAGAGACCCAGTACTTC	CASSFFRLAQETQYF
TRBV2	.	TRBJ2-7	many	TGTGCCAGCAGTGTTGGCAGGGGCACTTCCTACGAGCAGTACTTC	CASSVGRGTSYEQYF
TRBV7-9	.	TRBJ2-5	.	TGTGCCAGCAGCTTAGGAGTTCGGGACGGAGAGACCCAGTACTTC	CASSLGVRDGETQYF
TRBV2	.	TRBJ2-3	.	TGTGCCGGACGACTCACAGATACGCAGTATTTT	CAGRLTDTQYF